Following are 11 T cell receptor beta chains from one sample sequenced in a study of blood T cell repertoires in COVID-19. The data were produced by immunoSEQ multiplex PCR, yet TCRdb's version contains in-frame clones alone and is incomplete. The top ten clones hold approximately 4.6% of a sample with about 170,000 clones, approximately 91% of them seen once. The material sequenced was peripheral blood. The receptor set was obtained from a man between 18 and 35 years old with COVID-19, enrolled during active disease.

The chain employs TRBV7-6 and TRBJ2-3, with 7 bases aligning to TRBD2. The CDR3 extends over 16 amino acids. With 4 bases clipped from V and 0 bases from J, the junction kept 7 bases outside the gene matches. Germline values: CDR1 SGHVS, CDR2 FNYEAQ. CDR3 in amino acids: CASSSLAVTSTDTQYF. The CDR3, as DNA: TGTGCCAGCAGCTCGCTAGCGGTGACTAGCACAGATACGCAGTATTTT.

J is TRBJ2-5 and V is TRBV4-1; weak D call: TRBD2 (6 bases). The CDR3 totals 15 residues. V was clipped by 2 bases and J by 4 bases, with 14 bases between them. Germline lookup yields CDR1 MGHRA and CDR2 YSYEKL. The DNA for the CDR3 is TGCGCCAGCAGCCAAACAGCACTAGCTGGAGAGACCCAGTACTTC. Protein sequence: CASSQTALAGETQYF.

The chain links TRBV19 to TRBJ2-3; 9 bases line up with TRBD1. CDR1 is LNHDA, CDR2 SQIVND, per germline (reference sequence). With V trimmed by 2 bases and J by 5 bases, 5 bases remained unmatched. The CDR3 consists of 15 residues. CDR3 bases: TGTGCCAGTAGTATATGGACAGGGGAGAAAGATACGCAGTATTTT. Translated: CASSIWTGEKDTQYF.

The chain recombines TRBV7-9 with TRBJ2-1; no reliable D call. Trimming left V 3 bases short and J 7 bases short, with 4 bases between. CDR3 length equals 11 residues. Per germline, CDR1 SEHNR and CDR2 FQNEAQ (reference sequence). The CDR3 DNA reads as TGTGCCAGCAGCTTCCAGAATGAGCAGTTCTTC. Protein sequence: CASSFQNEQFF.

The chain has TRBV10-3 and TRBJ2-7; 10 nucleotides match TRBD2. Germline loops: CDR1 ENHRY, CDR2 SYGVKD. The CDR3 totals 14 residues. V shed 2 bases, J shed 4 bases, and the junction held 2 bases outside the gene matches. This CDR3 reads CAISETSGMYEQYF. The CDR3 DNA sequence: TGTGCCATCAGTGAGACTAGCGGGATGTACGAGCAGTACTTC.

The chain joins TRBV13 to TRBJ1-6, with 8 bases aligning to TRBD1. This CDR3 spans 15 amino acids. Trimming removed 6 bases from V and 7 bases from J; junction bases left unmatched: 8. From germline, CDR1 is PRHDT and CDR2 FYEKMQ (reference sequence). In nucleotides, the CDR3 is TGTGCCAGCAGGCGGACAGGGTTGGCAAATTCACCCCTCCACTTT. Translated, it gives CASRRTGLANSPLHF. The full variable domain, rest sourced from reference TRBV13 and TRBJ1-6, is AAGVIQSPRHLIKEKRETATLKCYPIPRHDTVYWYQQGPGQDPQFLISFYEKMQSDKGSIPDRFSAQQFSDYHSELNMSSLELGDSALYFCASRRTGLANSPLHFGNGTRLTVT.

The chain has TRBV25-1 and TRBJ1-1, with a weak D call TRBD1 (5 bases). This CDR3 contains 15 residues. V was shortened by 6 bases and J by 3 bases, with 17 bases between the two germline ends. Germline values: CDR1 MGHDK, CDR2 SYGVNS. CDR3 nucleotides: TGTGCCAGCAGGAGGAAGGGAGGGGCGGACACTGAAGCTTTCTTT. Its protein is CASRRKGGADTEAFF.

The V call is TRBV5-1, the J call TRBJ2-6; 9 bases are shared with TRBD1. The CDR3 loop spans 20 amino acids. The germline V gene encodes CDR1 SGHRS and CDR2 YFSETQ. J was trimmed by 0 bases and V by 2 bases; bases with no gene match: 12. The CDR3 loop reads CASSFGRWDRAGSGANVLTF. The CDR3 DNA follows: TGCGCCAGCAGCTTCGGGCGCTGGGACAGGGCTGGCTCTGGGGCCAACGTCCTGACTTTC.

The chain is built from TRBV28 and TRBJ1-5; 7 bases are a match to TRBD1. The germline V gene encodes CDR1 MDHEN and CDR2 SYDVKM. V lost 3 bases to trimming and J lost 3 bases; unmatched junction nucleotides: 8. The CDR3 has 16 residues. CDR3 in DNA: TGTGCCAGCAGTTTCGAGGGACAGCGATACAATCAGCCCCAGCATTTT. Its translation: CASSFEGQRYNQPQHF.

CDR3 residues: CASSYSLAGARSTQYF. CDR3 coding DNA: TGTGCCAGCAGTTACTCGCTGGCAGGGGCTCGATCGACCCAGTACTTC. This rearrangement joins TRBV6-2 or TRBV6-3 to TRBJ2-5; possible D gene TRBD1, 6 bases. The CDR3 runs 16 residues. V lost 0 bases and J lost 7, with 18 bases in between. Per the germline V gene, CDR1 is MNHEY and CDR2 is SVGEGT.

The chain recombines TRBV7-2 with TRBJ2-2; D gene unclear. CDR3 length: 15 amino acids. Trimming cost V 5 bases and J 2 bases, with 12 bases left between them. Germline V gives CDR1 SGHTA, CDR2 FQGNSA. In DNA, the CDR3 is TGTGCCAGCAGCCCGAGAATACTTAACACCGGGGAGCTGTTTTTT. Translating it yields CASSPRILNTGELFF.